The sequence of this T cell receptor (beta chain) was determined in a study of human T cells and chemical hapten exposure. Study at large: DPC at 2% was the sensitizing agent, placed on around 2 cm by around 2 cm of upper inner arm skin.

V lost 7 bases to trimming and J lost 7 bases; unmatched junction nucleotides: 10. CDR3 length: 15 amino acids. Individual cDNA molecules received unique molecular identifiers in the library. One entry per CDR3 protein results from TCRdb running MiXCR on the RACE reads. Among 90,000 to 120,000 distinct CDR3 sequences, 11% were seen once, and the ten largest hold approximately 4%. Time point given: patch test 1, 2 weeks after DPC sensitization. Treatment of the sample: therapeutic diphenylcyclopropenone sensitization with weekly scalp DPC. People who gave samples had alopecia, were 18 to 70 years old, and were suitable for DPC. In its sample, this clonotype was seen many times. Its antigen is not known. The study's findings and limits: Each of the donors had alopecia, so their immune responses may not resemble those of healthy people.

The TCR was taken from a woman aged 40 to 55 with alopecia areata. Some clones in this sample may be carry-over from other donors' samples. The specimen comprised whole blood, sampled in connection with sensitization to the hapten diphenylcyclopropenone (DPC). The chain carries TRBV12-3 or TRBV12-4 and TRBJ2-3; 11 bases line up with TRBD1. The CDR3 region is CASNPDRGLMNTQYF. The CDR3 DNA is TGTGCCAGCAACCCGGACAGGGGGCTAATGAATACGCAGTATTTT.